This T cell receptor beta chain was sequenced during a study of CD8 T cells in Susac syndrome. The authors sequenced TCR beta from blood CD8+ and CD4+ T cells. TEMRA cells were enriched by FACS, while CD8+ and CD4+ T cells were obtained through a negative isolation that was performed magnetically. With random hexamers, reverse transcription was performed on roughly 0.5 to 1 ug of RNA. The amplification used immunoSEQ multiplex PCR on TCR beta CDR3; it spanned 54 Vbeta and 13 Jbeta. TCRdb re-derived calls from the immunoSEQ multiplex PCR reads in MiXCR, one entry per CDR3 protein. The repertoire consists of 150,000 to 200,000 distinct CDR3 sequences, with roughly 94% occurring once and the leading ten covering about 0.089%. This TCR was sampled from a human donor with multiple sclerosis. Material for sequencing was CD4+ T cells from PBMCs.

The CDR3 nucleotides are TGTGCCAGCTCACCGGTAGGGCTGGAGACCCAGTACTTC. It translates to CASSPVGLETQYF. The chain has TRBV18 and TRBJ2-5; D gene ambiguous. The CDR3 totals 13 residues. V was shortened by 3 bases and J by 5 bases, with 10 bases between the two germline ends. Per germline, CDR1 KGHSH and CDR2 LQKENI.